Listed here are 16 T cell receptor beta chains from one sample, sequenced in a study of T cell repertoires in ileal Crohn's disease. Repertoires were generated with immunoSEQ multiplex PCR, while TCRdb's copy carries only in-frame clones and drops some. This table has about 9,200 clones, around 80% appearing once. As for time point: neoterminal ileum biopsy at postoperative endoscopy, about 6 months after surgery. The source material was ileal tissue. These receptors were collected from an adult with Crohn's disease.

The chain is built from TRBV9 and TRBJ1-3; 7 bases line up with TRBD1. V was clipped by 4 bases and J by 2 bases; unmatched bases: 6. From germline, CDR1 is SGDLS and CDR2 YYNGEE. The CDR3 is 15 residues long. Written as DNA, the CDR3 is TGTGCCAGCAGCCCGCTAACAGGGGCTGGAAACACCATATATTTT. Its protein product is CASSPLTGAGNTIYF.

The J gene is TRBJ2-2, the V gene TRBV7-6; perhaps TRBD2 as D (6 bases). V lost 3 bases to trimming and J lost 2 bases, with 10 bases between them. Looked up from germline, CDR1 is SGHVS and CDR2 is FNYEAQ. This CDR3 contains 15 residues. The CDR3 DNA reads as TGTGCCAGCAGCTTCCACGGGACTAACACCGGGGAGCTGTTTTTT. Translating it yields CASSFHGTNTGELFF.

The gene calls are TRBV29-1 and TRBJ2-1; 7 bases match TRBD2. Germline lookup yields CDR1 SQVTM and CDR2 ANQGSEA. The V segment lost 8 bases and the J segment 2 bases; nucleotides outside the gene matches: 9. CDR3 length: 14 amino acids. The CDR3 coding sequence is TGCAGCACGTCAGCTGGGGGGGCCTACAATGAGCAGTTCTTC. The encoded protein is CSTSAGGAYNEQFF.

The rearrangement links TRBV5-5 to TRBJ1-5; no clear D gene. V lost 3 bases and J lost 8, with 15 bases in between. Looked up from germline, CDR1 is SGHKS and CDR2 is YYEKEE (reference sequence). The CDR3 has 14 residues. The CDR3 nucleotides are TGTGCCAGCAGCTCCGGACGGCGGGCCGAGCCCCAGCATTTT. Encoded protein: CASSSGRRAEPQHF.

This clone has only a few counts. This chain joins TRBV18 and TRBJ2-7; 9 bases agree with TRBD1. The length of the CDR3 is 13 residues. Germline assignment: CDR1 KGHSH and CDR2 LQKENI. V gave up 2 bases and J gave up 6 bases; unmatched junction bases: 2. The CDR3 DNA follows: TGTGCCAGCTCACCAGGACAGGGGCTCGAGCAGTACTTC. It specifies CASSPGQGLEQYF.

The rearrangement uses TRBV5-1 and TRBJ2-3, with D tentatively TRBD1 (6 bases). CDR3 size: 16 residues. Trimming took off 2 bases at V and 3 bases at J, with 16 bases between the two ends. The germline V gene has CDR1 SGHRS and CDR2 YFSETQ. CDR3 loop: CASSFGEGVATDTQYF. The CDR3 nucleotides are TGCGCCAGCAGCTTCGGAGAGGGGGTCGCGACAGATACGCAGTATTTT.

The chain uses TRBV6-6 and TRBJ2-7, with 7 bases fitting TRBD2. The germline gives CDR1 MNHNY, CDR2 SVGAGI (reference sequence). The V segment lost 7 bases and the J segment 1 base; nucleotides outside the gene matches: 10. This CDR3 is 15 amino acids long. Here the CDR3 reads CASTTMLGGSYEQYF. CDR3 coding DNA: TGTGCCAGCACAACTATGCTGGGGGGGTCCTACGAGCAGTACTTC.

V usage is TRBV7-9 and J usage is TRBJ2-7; TRBD2 is a possible D gene (5 bases). V was pared by 5 bases and J by 0 bases, with 8 bases between. CDR3 size: 13 residues. Germline V gene sequence: CDR1 SEHNR, CDR2 FQNEAQ (reference sequence). CDR3 DNA sequence: TGTGCCAGCAGCATCACTAGCTCCTACGAGCAGTACTTC. Amino acid sequence: CASSITSSYEQYF.

The CDR3 spells CASSSQGGTGLSEQYF. CDR3 coding DNA: TGTGCCAGCAGCTCCCAGGGTGGGACAGGTCTTAGCGAGCAGTACTTC. This chain uses TRBV7-2 with TRBJ2-7; 8 bases are shared with TRBD1. This CDR3 has 16 residues. V lost 4 bases, J lost 6 bases, and 14 bases stayed unmatched. CDR1 and CDR2 from the germline V gene are SGHTA and FQGNSA.

This chain connects TRBV5-4 to TRBJ2-1; D unresolved. Trimming removed 0 bases from V and 1 base from J, with 11 bases in between. This CDR3 is 16 amino acids long. Germline CDR1 and CDR2: SGHNT and YYREEE (reference sequence). CDR3 in DNA: TGTGCCAGCAGCTTGGGCGGAAGTGGGTCCTACAATGAGCAGTTCTTC. Translated, it gives CASSLGGSGSYNEQFF.

V gene TRBV13 combines with J gene TRBJ2-5; D possibly corresponds to TRBD1 (6 bases). Judging by the DNA end, TRBJ2-7 fits better; the J call may be wrong. Germline-derived CDR1 and CDR2 are PRHDT and FYEKMQ (reference sequence). CDR3 length: 16 residues. Here the CDR3 DNA reads TGTGCCAGCAGCCTCACTACCGGGACAAGAGTCTACGAGCAGTACTTC. As protein: CASSLTTGTRVYEQYF.

The rearrangement joins TRBV9 to TRBJ1-2, with 8 bases that match TRBD1. Germline V lookup: CDR1 SGDLS, CDR2 YYNGEE. The CDR3 has 14 amino acids. V trimming: 6 bases; J trimming: 2 bases; junction bases outside the gene matches: 6. The CDR3 spells CASTRTGRNYGYTF. The CDR3 DNA reads TGTGCCAGCACCAGGACAGGGAGGAACTATGGCTACACCTTC. Supplemented by reference TRBV9 and TRBJ1-2, the full variable domain reads DSGVTQTPKHLITATGQRVTLRCSPRSGDLSVYWYQQSLDQGLQFLIQYYNGEERAKGNILERFSAQQFPDLHSELNLSSLELGDSALYFCASTRTGRNYGYTFGSGTRLTVV.

V gene TRBV7-9 combines with J gene TRBJ1-1; 9 bases are a match to TRBD1. The CDR3 runs 14 residues. V was pared by 7 bases and J by 5 bases, with 8 bases of the junction left unmatched. The germline gives CDR1 SEHNR, CDR2 FQNEAQ (reference sequence). The CDR3 sequence: CASTRTGAQTEAFF. For the CDR3, the DNA is TGTGCCAGCACCCGGACAGGGGCGCAGACTGAAGCTTTCTTT.

This clone has only a few counts. The chain employs TRBV6-1 and TRBJ1-5; D is unresolved. With 7 bases removed from V and 2 bases from J, the gap between germline ends came to 15 bases. The germline V gene has CDR1 MNHNS and CDR2 SASEGT. This CDR3 contains 15 residues. The CDR3 reads CASKMEQRGNQPQHF. The CDR3, as DNA: TGTGCCAGCAAAATGGAACAGCGGGGCAATCAGCCCCAGCATTTT.

V gene TRBV6-5 combines with J gene TRBJ1-1; D is possibly TRBD1 (5 bases). Germline-derived CDR1 and CDR2 are MNHEY and SVGAGI. V was clipped by 0 bases and J by 5 bases, with 10 bases between them. The CDR3 sequence is 14 residues long. DNA for the CDR3: TGTGCCAGCAGTTACTCGGGGGGAGGGACTGAAGCTTTCTTT. Its protein product is CASSYSGGGTEAFF.

The rearrangement joins TRBV19 to TRBJ2-7, with 11 bases lining up with TRBD1. CDR1 and CDR2 from the germline V gene are LNHDA and SQIVND (reference sequence). The CDR3 covers 15 residues. V gave up 6 bases and J gave up 2 bases; unmatched junction bases: 6. In DNA form, the CDR3 reads TGTGCCAGTAGCACATCGGGACAGGGGGCCTACGAGCAGTACTTC. It yields the protein CASSTSGQGAYEQYF.